The next 14 T cell receptor beta chains were all read from a single sample in a study of long-term antiretroviral therapy in people with HIV (dated by TCRdb to between 2021 and 2022). The immunoSEQ hsTCRB v3.0 assay was used at survey level resolution for TRB variable region sequencing. This immuneACCESS table, as held by TCRdb, lists in-frame sequences with V and J called but not all clones. Of the missing ones, under half trace to an unresolved V gene in checked studies; the others have no known cause. Recorded for this sample are around 26,000 clones; around 84% of them occurred a single time. Roughly 2.4% of the sample comes from the top ten. Material: unsorted PBMCs, obtained 3 years after starting antiretroviral therapy. Receptor source: a man aged 45-60 years with HIV.

The chain joins TRBV30 to TRBJ2-2; 10 nucleotides match TRBD2. The J segment lost 4 bases and the V segment lost 1 base, leaving 9 bases of the junction unmatched. This CDR3 contains 17 residues. Germline lookup yields CDR1 GTSNPN and CDR2 SVGIG (reference sequence). CDR3 sequence (DNA): TGTGCCTGGAGTGGAAAGAAAGCGGGAGGGCCCACCGGGGAGCTGTTTTTT. This encodes CAWSGKKAGGPTGELFF.

The J gene is TRBJ2-5, the V gene TRBV19, with TRBD2 identical over 7 bases. Trimming at V came to 1 base and at J to 3 bases, leaving 2 bases not matched to a gene. The CDR3 contains 14 residues. Per the germline V gene, CDR1 is LNHDA and CDR2 is SQIVND (reference sequence). The CDR3 coding sequence is TGTGCCAGTAGTATAGTGGGGACTAAAGAGACCCAGTACTTC. It yields the protein CASSIVGTKETQYF.

This chain links TRBV5-1 with TRBJ2-3; the D gene is possibly TRBD1 (5 bases). The ends were cut back, 2 bases at V and 0 bases at J, with 10 bases in the middle. This CDR3 comprises 15 residues. Germline V gene data show CDR1 as SGHRS and CDR2 as YFSETQ. As DNA, the CDR3 is TGCGCCAGCAGCTTAAGACAGCCTAGCACAGATACGCAGTATTTT. This codes for CASSLRQPSTDTQYF.

The chain employs TRBV27 and TRBJ1-1; a possible D gene is TRBD1 (5 bases). V lost 2 bases and J lost 3, with 10 bases in between. CDR3 length equals 14 residues. Germline CDR1 reads MNHEY; CDR2 reads SMNVEV (reference sequence). The CDR3 nucleotides read TGTGCCAGCAGTTTAGGGGGATGGCACACTGAAGCTTTCTTT. Its translation: CASSLGGWHTEAFF.

The chain links TRBV27 to TRBJ2-3, with D possibly TRBD1 on 6 matching bases. The CDR3 extends over 14 amino acids. Trimming removed 5 bases at V and 4 bases at J, with 13 bases between. Germline-derived CDR1 and CDR2 are MNHEY and SMNVEV (reference sequence). In DNA, the CDR3 is TGTGCCAGCAGTAGGGACACTCACCCAGATACGCAGTATTTT. Amino acids: CASSRDTHPDTQYF.

The chain is built from TRBV7-2 and TRBJ1-1; D remains unclear. V was pared by 1 base and J by 2 bases, with 5 bases between. Germline assignment: CDR1 SGHTA and CDR2 FQGNSA. The CDR3 is 13 amino acids. CDR3 in amino acids: CASSLGYNTEAFF. CDR3 sequence (DNA): TGTGCCAGCAGCTTAGGATACAACACTGAAGCTTTCTTT.

The chain couples TRBV4-1 to TRBJ2-3; D ambiguous. In germline, CDR1 is MGHRA, CDR2 YSYEKL. The CDR3 totals 16 residues. Trimming took off 1 base at V and 3 bases at J, with 14 bases between the two ends. CDR3 DNA sequence: TGCGCCAGCAGCCAAGGGAAGGTTAGACGGACAGATACGCAGTATTTT. It specifies CASSQGKVRRTDTQYF.

V usage is TRBV7-2 and J usage is TRBJ1-5; no reliable D call. Trimming stripped 1 base from V and 5 bases from J, with 12 bases between. CDR1 and CDR2 (germline): SGHTA, FQGNSA. CDR3 length equals 15 residues. Here the CDR3 reads CASSLVWGPYQPQHF. The DNA of the CDR3 is TGTGCCAGCAGCTTAGTCTGGGGTCCGTATCAGCCCCAGCATTTT.

The chain carries TRBV5-1 and TRBJ2-2, with TRBD2 matching over 9 bases. The germline CDR1 and CDR2 sequences are SGHRS and YFSETQ. The CDR3 is made up of 16 amino acids. The V segment lost 5 bases and the J segment 2 bases; nucleotides outside the gene matches: 7. CDR3 nucleotide sequence: TGCGCCAGCAGTCCACTAGCGGGTGAAAACACCGGGGAGCTGTTTTTT. Its protein is CASSPLAGENTGELFF.

The genes are TRBV30 and TRBJ1-4; TRBD1 might be the D (5 bases). The germline V gene encodes CDR1 GTSNPN and CDR2 SVGIG (reference sequence). The CDR3 length is 14 residues. V gave up 2 bases and J gave up 8 bases, with 15 bases separating them. This CDR3 reads CAWSLTGTQEKLFF. For the CDR3, the DNA is TGTGCCTGGAGTCTCACCGGGACTCAAGAAAAACTGTTTTTT.

The chain joins TRBV5-8 to TRBJ2-7, with TRBD2 matching 9 bases. Germline lookup yields CDR1 SGHTS and CDR2 YDEGEE. V shed 2 bases and J 3 bases; nucleotides not matched to a gene: 6. The CDR3 is made up of 15 amino acids. CDR3 amino acids: CASSFGLARHYEQYF. In DNA, the CDR3 is TGTGCCAGCAGCTTCGGACTAGCGAGACACTACGAGCAGTACTTC.

The rearrangement links TRBV5-1 to TRBJ1-3; possible D gene TRBD1, 5 bases. The V gene lost 7 bases and the J gene lost 1 base, with 15 bases spanning the gap. CDR3 size: 15 residues. CDR1 is SGHRS, CDR2 YFSETQ, per germline. The CDR3 coding sequence is TGCGCCAGCCGGATCGAGGGGCAGTCTGGAAACACCATATATTTT. Translating gives CASRIEGQSGNTIYF.

The V and J genes are TRBV5-1 and TRBJ1-2; D is ambiguous. There are 14 residues in the CDR3. The V end lost 3 bases, the J end lost 4 bases, and 13 bases lay between the germline ends. The germline CDR1 and CDR2 sequences are SGHRS and YFSETQ. The chain's CDR3 is CASSSPGGSYGYTF. The CDR3 DNA sequence: TGCGCCAGCAGCTCACCCGGCGGGAGCTATGGCTACACCTTC.

The chain couples TRBV28 to TRBJ1-2; D remains ambiguous. Germline loops: CDR1 MDHEN, CDR2 SYDVKM. V was cut by 6 bases and J by 1 base, with 12 bases left in between. The CDR3 covers 14 residues. The CDR3 DNA follows: TGTGCCAGCAGCGTCCGGCGGGTTAACTATGGCTACACCTTC. Its translation is CASSVRRVNYGYTF.